This TCR beta chain comes out of a study of response to subunit inactivated influenza vaccine. General study findings and limits: Authors suggested each seasonal influenza vaccination recruits few new T cells.

Via MiXCR, TCRdb re-called the RT-PCR reads, giving one row per CDR3 protein. This table holds 530,000 or so distinct CDR3 sequences, roughly 27% found once. Germline V lookup: CDR1 SGHRS, CDR2 YFSETQ. The CDR3 sequence is 15 residues long. Between the trimmed V and J ends, which lost 4 bases and 2 bases, there was a span of 16 bases. On this clonotype itself: Its specificity is not known.

The clonotype was recovered from a man between 45 and 60 years old who received an inactivated influenza vaccine. The sample here was CD4+ T cells sorted from PBMCs, taken 4 to 6 days after vaccination. The rearrangement joins TRBV5-1 to TRBJ2-7, with D possibly TRBD1 on 5 matching bases. In nucleotides, the CDR3 is TGCGCCAGCAGCCCGGACAACGGCTACGCCTACGAGCAGTACTTC. The encoded protein is CASSPDNGYAYEQYF.